The sequence of this TCR beta chain was determined in a study of OX40 agonist ivuxolimab in advanced cancers. The study, taken as a whole, reports: There were also nonresponders showing low normalized T-cell clonal expansion.

Assay: immunoSEQ multiplex PCR; the TCRdb copy retains only in-frame clones and omits some. The sample yields roughly 77,000 clones, approximately 90% seen once. A word on this clone: Antigen specificity is unknown.

The CDR3 loop spans 13 amino acids. Germline CDR1 and CDR2: PRHDT and FYEKMQ (reference sequence). The sequences come from CD4+ or CD8+ T cells sorted from blood, collected in a trial of the OX40 agonist ivuxolimab. The receptor was derived from an adult with an advanced solid tumor such as melanoma, head and neck, liver or kidney cancer. The chain links TRBV13 to TRBJ2-5; D is undetermined. The DNA matches TRBJ2-7 better at its end, which makes the J call doubtful. This chain's CDR3 is CASSLGQTYEQYF. CDR3 DNA: TGTGCCAGCAGCTTAGGCCAGACCTACGAGCAGTACTTC.